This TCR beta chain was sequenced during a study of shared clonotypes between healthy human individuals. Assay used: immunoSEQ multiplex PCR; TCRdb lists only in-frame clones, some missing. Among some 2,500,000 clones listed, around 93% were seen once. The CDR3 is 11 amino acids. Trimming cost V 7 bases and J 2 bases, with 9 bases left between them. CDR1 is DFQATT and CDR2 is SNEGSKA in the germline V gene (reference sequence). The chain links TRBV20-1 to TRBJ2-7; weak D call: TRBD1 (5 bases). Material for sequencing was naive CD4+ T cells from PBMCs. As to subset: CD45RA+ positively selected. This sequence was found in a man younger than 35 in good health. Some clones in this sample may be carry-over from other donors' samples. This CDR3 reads CSVTGPYEQYF. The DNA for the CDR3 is TGCAGTGTTACAGGACCCTACGAGCAGTACTTC.